This record covers a single TCR beta chain. Its antigen is unknown. This entry belongs to a study of blood T cells in healthy people across ages. This CDR3 contains 14 residues. CDR1 and CDR2 from the germline V gene are SGHRS and YFSETQ. J gave up 8 bases and V 4 bases, and 7 bases lay outside the gene matches. Next came a second PCR, run for 7 to 11 cycles, which used a sample-barcoded 5' primer along with a J-beta primer mix. MiXCR, applied by TCRdb to the 5' RACE reads, yields one record per CDR3 protein. Among roughly 2 million distinct CDR3 sequences listed, around half were seen once. Whole-study findings and limits: Higher diversity and more naive CD4+ cells were features of long-lived donors, compared to aged donors. Reliance upon unsorted PBMCs precluded definitive naive versus antigen-experienced comparison.

The sequencing sample was made of blood. The receptor was isolated from a woman aged 35 to 49 in good health. The J gene is TRBJ2-1, the V gene TRBV5-1; 9 bases line up with TRBD1. The CDR3 region is CASSPGTGYHEQFF. CDR3 nucleotides: TGCGCCAGCAGCCCCGGGACAGGGTACCATGAGCAGTTCTTC.